The source of this T cell receptor beta chain is a study of regulatory T cells in long-lasting Graves disease. Researchers made TCR beta libraries by using iRepertoire HTBI primers and running Arm-PCR on CDR3 regions. TCRdb reanalysed the multiplex PCR reads using MiXCR and keeps one entry per CDR3 protein. Here the sample spans 550,000 or so distinct CDR3 sequences, around 12% being singletons. The time point here: newly diagnosed GD, antithyroid drugs for less than 3 months. PBMC-extracted RNA yielded the TCR library. This clonotype was counted many times. The sample also formed part of further work on T cells in Graves' hyperthyroidism and ophthalmopathy.

The origin of this receptor is a woman under 40 with Graves disease. The starting material was peripheral blood mononuclear cells (PBMCs), obtained at new diagnosis, from a patient treated with antithyroid drugs.

CDR3 loop: CASSERGGDGAGNTQYF. The CDR3 DNA follows: TGTGCCAGCAGCGAGAGGGGCGGAGATGGGGCCGGTAATACGCAGTATTTT. The V call is TRBV9, the J call TRBJ2-3, with D possibly called TRBD1 or TRBD2 (5 bases each). V was pared by 3 bases and J by 7 bases, with 24 bases between. Germline values: CDR1 SGDLS, CDR2 YYNGEE. This CDR3 contains 17 residues. Drawing the rest from reference TRBV9 and TRBJ2-3, the complete variable domain is DSGVTQTPKHLITATGQRVTLRCSPRSGDLSVYWYQQSLDQGLQFLIQYYNGEERAKGNILERFSAQQFPDLHSELNLSSLELGDSALYFCASSERGGDGAGNTQYFGPGTRLTVL.